A selection of T cell receptor beta chains follows, all from one sample in a study of shared clonotypes between healthy human individuals. Here immunoSEQ multiplex PCR was the method, and the copy in TCRdb shows in-frame clones only, minus some. Of over a million clones listed, roughly 96% are singletons. Sequencing was carried out using naive CD4+ T cells sorted from blood. The receptor set was obtained from a man aged 25-45 years in good health. CDR3s include the opening cysteine and the closing phenylalanine or tryptophan. Fields, in order: J gene, D gene, clone size, V gene, CDR3 protein, CDR3 DNA. A D gene is named only where the DNA matches it firmly. Only part of the rows carry a size: once, few, many, or a class if the clone is expanded.

j_call: TRBJ1-5; d_call: .; clone_size: .; v_call: TRBV6-1; cdr3_aa: CASSDWDGYSNQPQHF; cdr3_nt: TGTGCCAGCAGTGATTGGGACGGGTATAGCAATCAGCCCCAGCATTTT
j_call: TRBJ2-7; d_call: .; clone_size: .; v_call: TRBV5-4; cdr3_aa: CASSLDQGFEQYF; cdr3_nt: TGTGCCAGCAGCTTGGATCAAGGTTTCGAGCAGTACTTC
j_call: TRBJ1-3; d_call: .; clone_size: .; v_call: TRBV6-5; cdr3_aa: CASSYEGRSGNTIYF; cdr3_nt: TGTGCCAGCAGTTACGAAGGGAGAAGCGGAAACACCATATATTTT
j_call: TRBJ2-1; d_call: TRBD2; clone_size: .; v_call: TRBV5-1; cdr3_aa: CASSLGDYGYEQFF; cdr3_nt: TGCGCCAGCAGCTTGGGGGACTATGGATATGAGCAGTTCTTC
j_call: TRBJ2-7; d_call: .; clone_size: .; v_call: TRBV6-1; cdr3_aa: CASSEDSGHSYEQYF; cdr3_nt: TGTGCCAGCAGTGAGGATAGCGGACACTCCTACGAGCAGTACTTC
j_call: TRBJ1-1; d_call: TRBD1; clone_size: .; v_call: TRBV19; cdr3_aa: CASTTGGLNTEAFF; cdr3_nt: TGTGCCAGTACTACAGGGGGCCTGAACACTGAAGCTTTCTTT
j_call: TRBJ1-4; d_call: .; clone_size: .; v_call: TRBV7-9; cdr3_aa: CASSLIGEKLFF; cdr3_nt: TGTGCCAGCAGCTTAATCGGAGAAAAACTGTTTTTT
j_call: TRBJ1-2; d_call: .; clone_size: .; v_call: TRBV5-4; cdr3_aa: CASSLKGGGGYTF; cdr3_nt: TGTGCCAGCAGCCTAAAAGGCGGTGGTGGCTACACCTTC
j_call: TRBJ2-7; d_call: .; clone_size: .; v_call: TRBV6-6; cdr3_aa: CASKESANYEQYF; cdr3_nt: TGTGCCAGCAAGGAGTCAGCTAACTACGAGCAGTACTTC
j_call: TRBJ2-1; d_call: .; clone_size: .; v_call: TRBV14; cdr3_aa: CASSQGDAYNEQFF; cdr3_nt: TGTGCCAGCAGCCAAGGGGACGCCTACAATGAGCAGTTCTTC
j_call: TRBJ2-1; d_call: .; clone_size: .; v_call: TRBV7-2; cdr3_aa: CASSHRSSSYNEQFF; cdr3_nt: TGTGCCAGCAGCCACAGGTCAAGCTCCTACAATGAGCAGTTCTTC
j_call: TRBJ1-3; d_call: .; clone_size: .; v_call: TRBV7-2; cdr3_aa: CASSLGFGGSGNTIYF; cdr3_nt: TGTGCCAGCAGCTTAGGTTTCGGGGGCTCTGGAAACACCATATATTTT
j_call: TRBJ2-7; d_call: TRBD1; clone_size: .; v_call: TRBV4-1; cdr3_aa: CASSHPNRDRINYEQYF; cdr3_nt: TGCGCCAGCAGCCATCCCAACAGGGACAGAATAAATTACGAGCAGTACTTC
j_call: TRBJ1-1; d_call: .; clone_size: .; v_call: TRBV5-6; cdr3_aa: CASSFTGRLEAFF; cdr3_nt: TGTGCCAGCAGCTTCACAGGTCGCCTTGAAGCTTTCTTT
j_call: TRBJ2-5; d_call: TRBD2; clone_size: .; v_call: TRBV9; cdr3_aa: CASSVGLREVRETQYF; cdr3_nt: TGTGCCAGCAGCGTAGGGTTGCGGGAGGTGAGAGAGACCCAGTACTTC
j_call: TRBJ2-5; d_call: TRBD2; clone_size: .; v_call: TRBV18; cdr3_aa: CASSPKPLAGGIHETQYF; cdr3_nt: TGTGCCAGCTCACCTAAACCTTTAGCGGGAGGGATTCATGAGACCCAGTACTTC
j_call: TRBJ2-1; d_call: .; clone_size: .; v_call: TRBV5-1; cdr3_aa: CASSVGPAINNEQFF; cdr3_nt: TGCGCCAGCAGTGTAGGCCCCGCAATCAACAATGAGCAGTTCTTC
j_call: TRBJ2-1; d_call: TRBD2; clone_size: .; v_call: TRBV30; cdr3_aa: CAWAGLAGPYNEQFF; cdr3_nt: TGTGCCTGGGCGGGACTAGCGGGACCCTACAATGAGCAGTTCTTC
j_call: TRBJ1-4; d_call: .; clone_size: .; v_call: TRBV12-5; cdr3_aa: CASGQRTATNEKLFF; cdr3_nt: TGTGCTAGTGGTCAACGGACGGCAACTAATGAAAAACTGTTTTTT
j_call: TRBJ2-3; d_call: TRBD1; clone_size: .; v_call: TRBV6-5; cdr3_aa: CASSQQGEGDTQYF; cdr3_nt: TGTGCCAGCAGTCAACAGGGGGAAGGGGATACGCAGTATTTT
j_call: TRBJ1-4; d_call: .; clone_size: .; v_call: TRBV6-5; cdr3_aa: CASSSLGGNEKLFF; cdr3_nt: TGTGCCAGCAGTTCCCTGGGCGGTAATGAAAAACTGTTTTTT
j_call: TRBJ2-5; d_call: .; clone_size: .; v_call: TRBV4-1; cdr3_aa: CASSRDGTVQETQYF; cdr3_nt: TGCGCCAGCAGCCGAGACGGGACGGTTCAAGAGACCCAGTACTTC
j_call: TRBJ1-3; d_call: TRBD1; clone_size: .; v_call: TRBV7-9; cdr3_aa: CASSLFYSAEQGRRNTIYF; cdr3_nt: TGTGCCAGCAGCTTATTTTATTCGGCTGAACAGGGGCGTAGGAACACCATATATTTT
j_call: TRBJ1-1; d_call: .; clone_size: .; v_call: TRBV6-1; cdr3_aa: CASSNDGGNTEAFF; cdr3_nt: TGTGCCAGCAGTAACGACGGGGGGAACACTGAAGCTTTCTTT
j_call: TRBJ2-7; d_call: TRBD1; clone_size: .; v_call: TRBV2; cdr3_aa: CASRNRGEQYF; cdr3_nt: TGTGCCAGCAGGAACAGGGGCGAGCAGTACTTC
j_call: TRBJ1-1; d_call: .; clone_size: .; v_call: TRBV11-2; cdr3_aa: CASSLDPVRNTEAFF; cdr3_nt: TGTGCCAGCAGCTTAGACCCGGTGCGGAACACTGAAGCTTTCTTT
j_call: TRBJ1-4; d_call: TRBD1; clone_size: .; v_call: TRBV5-8; cdr3_aa: CASSSGQENEKLFF; cdr3_nt: TGTGCCAGCAGCTCGGGACAGGAGAATGAAAAACTGTTTTTT
j_call: TRBJ2-5; d_call: .; clone_size: .; v_call: TRBV7-7; cdr3_aa: CASSRGGRETQYF; cdr3_nt: TGTGCTAGCAGCCGGGGAGGCCGCGAGACCCAGTACTTC
j_call: TRBJ2-3; d_call: TRBD2; clone_size: .; v_call: TRBV11-2; cdr3_aa: CASSLPRSGWGTDTQYF; cdr3_nt: TGTGCCAGCAGCTTACCCCGTAGCGGGTGGGGCACAGATACGCAGTATTTT
j_call: TRBJ2-1; d_call: TRBD2; clone_size: .; v_call: TRBV10-2; cdr3_aa: CASSETSGRGEQFF; cdr3_nt: TGCGCCAGCAGTGAGACTAGCGGGAGAGGTGAGCAGTTCTTC
j_call: TRBJ1-1; d_call: TRBD1; clone_size: .; v_call: TRBV7-8; cdr3_aa: CASSLALRTGDAFF; cdr3_nt: TGTGCCAGCAGCTTAGCGCTCCGGACAGGGGACGCTTTCTTT
j_call: TRBJ1-5; d_call: .; clone_size: few; v_call: TRBV7-8; cdr3_aa: CASSQGTVSNQPQHF; cdr3_nt: TGTGCCAGCAGCCAGGGGACGGTTAGCAATCAGCCCCAGCATTTT
j_call: TRBJ2-2; d_call: TRBD2; clone_size: .; v_call: TRBV2; cdr3_aa: CASSGVAGGAGELFF; cdr3_nt: TGTGCCAGCAGTGGGGTAGCGGGTGGGGCCGGGGAGCTGTTTTTT
j_call: TRBJ2-5; d_call: .; clone_size: .; v_call: TRBV11-2; cdr3_aa: CASSPNRQLSLKTQYF; cdr3_nt: TGTGCCAGCAGCCCTAACAGACAGTTGTCTTTGAAGACCCAGTACTTC
j_call: TRBJ2-2; d_call: .; clone_size: .; v_call: TRBV7-8; cdr3_aa: CASSALGGRGLDVFF; cdr3_nt: TGTGCCAGCAGCGCACTCGGGGGCCGTGGACTGGATGTGTTTTTT
j_call: TRBJ1-2; d_call: .; clone_size: .; v_call: TRBV29-1; cdr3_aa: CSVEDLESGRSGGYTF; cdr3_nt: TGCAGCGTTGAAGATCTTGAGTCAGGGCGGTCGGGTGGCTACACCTTC
j_call: TRBJ1-2; d_call: TRBD1; clone_size: .; v_call: TRBV25-1; cdr3_aa: CASSARAGGYGYTF; cdr3_nt: TGTGCCAGCAGTGCCCGGGCAGGGGGTTATGGCTACACCTTC
j_call: TRBJ2-2; d_call: .; clone_size: .; v_call: TRBV5-1; cdr3_aa: CASSLVPSGELFF; cdr3_nt: TGCGCCAGCAGCTTGGTACCTTCCGGGGAGCTGTTTTTT
j_call: TRBJ2-5; d_call: .; clone_size: .; v_call: TRBV29-1; cdr3_aa: CSVGLESRETQYF; cdr3_nt: TGCAGCGTTGGCCTAGAGTCCAGAGAGACCCAGTACTTC
j_call: TRBJ2-2; d_call: TRBD1; clone_size: .; v_call: TRBV28; cdr3_aa: CASSRTGTGELFF; cdr3_nt: TGTGCCAGCAGCCGGACAGGGACCGGGGAGCTGTTTTTT
j_call: TRBJ2-1; d_call: .; clone_size: .; v_call: TRBV9; cdr3_aa: CASSEQGIVGYNEQFF; cdr3_nt: TGTGCCAGCAGCGAACAGGGAATTGTCGGCTACAATGAGCAGTTCTTC
j_call: TRBJ1-1; d_call: .; clone_size: .; v_call: TRBV12-5; cdr3_aa: CASGPPGFTEAFF; cdr3_nt: TGTGCTAGTGGTCCTCCGGGATTTACCGAAGCTTTCTTT
j_call: TRBJ1-5; d_call: .; clone_size: .; v_call: TRBV10-3; cdr3_aa: CAIGSGQPQHF; cdr3_nt: TGTGCCATCGGAAGCGGTCAGCCCCAGCATTTT
j_call: TRBJ1-1; d_call: .; clone_size: .; v_call: TRBV28; cdr3_aa: CASSYTGRNTEAFF; cdr3_nt: TGTGCCAGCAGTTACACAGGGAGGAACACTGAAGCTTTCTTT
j_call: TRBJ1-1; d_call: .; clone_size: .; v_call: TRBV28; cdr3_aa: CASKGVLTAMEAFF; cdr3_nt: TGTGCCAGCAAGGGCGTCCTTACCGCCATGGAAGCTTTCTTT
j_call: TRBJ2-3; d_call: .; clone_size: .; v_call: TRBV9; cdr3_aa: CASSVGDSGYTQYF; cdr3_nt: TGTGCCAGCAGCGTAGGCGATAGTGGATATACGCAGTATTTT